These T cell receptor beta chains were read from a single sample in a study of STAT3 mutations in large granular lymphocyte leukemia. This table comes from immunoSEQ multiplex PCR, and its TCRdb copy is limited to in-frame clones, with some not included. Among some 30,000 clones, approximately 80% were seen once, and the ten largest hold approximately 30%. Input material: peripheral blood mononuclear cells. All receptors come from a woman aged 50 to 65 with T-cell large granular lymphocyte leukemia. Some clones in this sample may be carry-over from other donors' samples. Both conserved end residues are part of each CDR3. Size values are once, few and many counts, or a class for expanded clones, and some rows have none.

cdr3_aa v_call clone_size j_call
CSVVGGTGGRSYTF TRBV29-1 NA TRBJ1-2
CASSPWESDTQYF TRBV7-3 NA TRBJ2-3
CATSRGTGGEKLFF TRBV15 NA TRBJ1-4
CASSRDRGRETQYF TRBV5-1 NA TRBJ2-5
CATSRRDRGNQPQHF TRBV15 NA TRBJ1-5
CASSWTSGNQETQYF TRBV18 NA TRBJ2-5
CSASVGGNNEQFF TRBV29-1 NA TRBJ2-1
CASSLGLAGVTPFF TRBV5-1 NA TRBJ2-1
CASSLGLITYNEQFF TRBV5-1 once TRBJ2-1
CASTLGQLHGYTF TRBV28 NA TRBJ1-2
CASSTIIGTEAFF TRBV6-6 NA TRBJ1-1
CSVEASEYEQYF TRBV29-1 NA TRBJ2-7
CASSDYRASNQPQHF TRBV2 few TRBJ1-5
CARGPSPINYGYTF TRBV2 NA TRBJ1-2
CASSSLGNSGRARRNEQYF TRBV28 once TRBJ2-7
CASSLDVSLSEQYF TRBV5-4 NA TRBJ2-7
CASSFTTRQETQYF TRBV7-9 NA TRBJ2-5
CASRPGTTYEQYF TRBV11-2 once TRBJ2-7
CASSISSRGNEQYF TRBV19 NA TRBJ2-7
CASSYSRGGFIDTQYF TRBV6-5 NA TRBJ2-3
CASSLHVSGANVLTF TRBV2 NA TRBJ2-6
CASSLGGDSFGRAAFF TRBV7-9 NA TRBJ1-1
CASGAGTGQETQYF TRBV12-5 NA TRBJ2-5
CASSPLRGNTEAFF TRBV18 NA TRBJ1-1
CASGLVQETLGFWYEQYF TRBV12-5 NA TRBJ2-7
CASSRTSSGANVLTF TRBV7-9 NA TRBJ2-6
CASSGTSGTDTQYF TRBV18 NA TRBJ2-3
CASSLVGSSNQPQHF TRBV7-9 once TRBJ1-5
CASSLQLGEQYF TRBV28 NA TRBJ2-7
CASSPTSGSSYEQYF TRBV27 NA TRBJ2-7
CASSRGSGGNQPQHF TRBV27 NA TRBJ1-5
CASSQDTSRLAQYF TRBV4-1 NA TRBJ2-3
CASSGGQLGHEQYF TRBV6-1 NA TRBJ2-7
CASSPPGVSSGANVLTF TRBV18 NA TRBJ2-6
CASSLGQGSYYEQYF TRBV5-4 NA TRBJ2-7
CATSRVRQYSNQPQHF TRBV15 NA TRBJ1-5
CASSLELGWDTEAFF TRBV5-1 NA TRBJ1-1
CASSTTQRGAYNEQFF TRBV28 NA TRBJ2-1
CASGLAWNEQFF TRBV5-1 NA TRBJ2-1
CASSATRVYEQYF TRBV2 few TRBJ2-7
CTAGGNQPQHF TRBV28 NA TRBJ1-5
CASSLVEAGFRTDTQYF TRBV7-2 NA TRBJ2-3
CASSSSFGGNYEQYF TRBV7-2 NA TRBJ2-7
CASSLLTSGRRTGELFF TRBV5-4 NA TRBJ2-2
CASSPGGGRDTEAFF TRBV18 once TRBJ1-1
CAYAGQAIYEQYF TRBV5-4 NA TRBJ2-7